This TCR beta chain was retrieved from a study of blood T cell repertoires in COVID-19. Across the whole study: COVID-19 samples, acute and convalescent, were from the United States, Italy and Spain. The analysed material was cDNA or gDNA that came from T cells, B-cell-depleted T cells, or PBMCs.

CDR1 and CDR2 (germline): LGHNA, YNFKEQ. The CDR3 sequence is 14 residues long. The trim removed 4 bases at V and 7 bases at J, leaving 6 bases unmatched. Original processing notes: Estimation of nucleated cell counts relied on the amplification of reference gene primers. Clones were sequenced by immunoSEQ multiplex PCR, and TCRdb holds only the in-frame ones, with some missing. From that table come the V and J calls and clone size; the DNA was used to work out D and trimming. The data hold about 210,000 clones, with about 83% observed a single time. Sequenced: peripheral blood. This sequence joins TRBV4-2 and TRBJ2-2; 7 positions agree with TRBD1. This clonotype originated in a woman in her forties or fifties with acute or convalescent COVID-19. This CDR3 reads CASSPRDRDGELFF. The CDR3 DNA sequence: TGTGCCAGCAGCCCCCGTGACAGGGACGGGGAGCTGTTTTTT.